The following is a TCR beta chain sequence with its context. Its antigen is currently unknown. The data were taken from a study of blood T cells in healthy people across ages. The study's findings and limits: Greater diversity and more naive CD4+ cells were seen in long-lived donors than in aged donors. Roughly linear age-related decline in beta diversity appeared, significant by age 40. Diversity estimated from one million T cells was considered an underestimate.

Every donor contributed 7.5 to 10 milliliters of peripheral blood by blood draw. Primed by a sample-barcoded 5' primer and a J-beta primer mix, a second PCR proceeded for roughly 6 to 12 cycles. Via MiXCR, TCRdb re-called the 5' RACE reads, giving one row per CDR3 protein. The sample contains 650,000 to 900,000 distinct CDR3 sequences, approximately 59% of which appear only once. The V gene's germline CDR1 is SGHTA and CDR2 FQGTGA. This CDR3 is built from 15 residues. V was cut by 1 base and J by 4 bases, with 14 bases left in between. The receptor's source is a man aged 25 to 40 in good health. The V call is TRBV7-3, the J call TRBJ2-7, with D perhaps matching TRBD1 (6 bases). The source material was blood. The CDR3 loop is CASSLNPGHQYEQYF. CDR3 DNA: TGTGCCAGCAGCTTAAACCCGGGACACCAGTACGAGCAGTACTTC.